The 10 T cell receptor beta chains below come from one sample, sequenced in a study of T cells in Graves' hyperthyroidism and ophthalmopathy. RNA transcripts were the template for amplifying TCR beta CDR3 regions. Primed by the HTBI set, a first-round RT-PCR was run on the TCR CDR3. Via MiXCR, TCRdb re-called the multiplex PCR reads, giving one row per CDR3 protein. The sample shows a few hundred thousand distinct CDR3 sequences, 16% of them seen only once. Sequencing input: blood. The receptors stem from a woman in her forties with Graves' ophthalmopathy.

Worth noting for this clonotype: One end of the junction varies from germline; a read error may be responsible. CDR3: CANSREYNSPLHF. For the CDR3, the DNA is TGTGCCAACAGTCGGGAATATAATTCACCCCTCCACTTT. The chain recombines TRBV6-2 or TRBV6-3 with TRBJ1-6; no definite D call. The germline V gene encodes CDR1 MNHEY and CDR2 SVGEGT. The length of the CDR3 is 13 residues.

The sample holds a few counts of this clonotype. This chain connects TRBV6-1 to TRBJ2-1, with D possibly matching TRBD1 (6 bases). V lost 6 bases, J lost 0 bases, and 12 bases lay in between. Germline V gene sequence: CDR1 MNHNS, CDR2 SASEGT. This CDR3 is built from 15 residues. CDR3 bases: TGTGCCAGCAGAGCCGGGACACCCTCCTACAATGAGCAGTTCTTC. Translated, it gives CASRAGTPSYNEQFF.

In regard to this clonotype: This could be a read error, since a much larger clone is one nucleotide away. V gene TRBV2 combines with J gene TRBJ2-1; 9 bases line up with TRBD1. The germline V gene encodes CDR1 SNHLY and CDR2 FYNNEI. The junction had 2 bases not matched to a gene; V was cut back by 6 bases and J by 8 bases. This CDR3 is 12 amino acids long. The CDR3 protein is CASRRTGDEQFF. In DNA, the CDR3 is TGTGCCAGCAGAAGGACAGGGGATGAGCAGTTCTTC.

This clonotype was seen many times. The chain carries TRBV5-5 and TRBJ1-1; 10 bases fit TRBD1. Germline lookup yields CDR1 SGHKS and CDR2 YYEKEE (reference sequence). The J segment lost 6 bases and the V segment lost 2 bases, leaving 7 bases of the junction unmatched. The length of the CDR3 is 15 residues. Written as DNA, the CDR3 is TGTGCCAGCAGCTTCGGGGGACAGGGGAGTTCTGAAGCTTTCTTT. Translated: CASSFGGQGSSEAFF.

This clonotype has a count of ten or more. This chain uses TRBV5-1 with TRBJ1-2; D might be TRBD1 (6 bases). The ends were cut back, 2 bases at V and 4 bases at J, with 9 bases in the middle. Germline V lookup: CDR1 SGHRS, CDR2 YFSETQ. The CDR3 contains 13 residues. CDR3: CASSFTGPYGYTF. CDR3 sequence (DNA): TGCGCCAGCAGCTTTACAGGGCCCTATGGCTACACCTTC.

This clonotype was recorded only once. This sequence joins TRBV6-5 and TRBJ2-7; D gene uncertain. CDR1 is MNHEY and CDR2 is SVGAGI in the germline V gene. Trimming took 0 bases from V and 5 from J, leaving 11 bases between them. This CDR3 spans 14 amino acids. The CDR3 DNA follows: TGTGCCAGCAGTTACTCGATAGGGAAGGACGAGCAGTACTTC. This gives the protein CASSYSIGKDEQYF.

CDR3 nucleotide sequence: TGCAGTGCTAGAGGGACAGGGTCGCGCTACGAGCAGTACTTC. Translated: CSARGTGSRYEQYF. The chain couples TRBV20-1 to TRBJ2-7, with 8 bases aligning to TRBD1. Per germline, CDR1 DFQATT and CDR2 SNEGSKA (reference sequence). This CDR3 has 14 residues. V trimming: 1 base; J trimming: 3 bases; junction bases outside the gene matches: 5.

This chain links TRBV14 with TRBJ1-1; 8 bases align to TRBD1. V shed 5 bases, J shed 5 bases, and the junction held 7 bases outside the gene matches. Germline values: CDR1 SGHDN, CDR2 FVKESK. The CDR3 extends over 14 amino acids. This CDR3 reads CASSAGGLGTEAFF. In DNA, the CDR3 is TGTGCCAGCAGCGCAGGGGGCTTAGGGACTGAAGCTTTCTTT.

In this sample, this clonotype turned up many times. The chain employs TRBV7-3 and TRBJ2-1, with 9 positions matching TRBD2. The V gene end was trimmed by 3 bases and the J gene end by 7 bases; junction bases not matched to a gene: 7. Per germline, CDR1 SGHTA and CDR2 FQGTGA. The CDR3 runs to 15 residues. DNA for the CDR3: TGTGCCAGCAGCTTGGGGCTAGCGGGGCTGAATGAGCAGTTCTTC. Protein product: CASSLGLAGLNEQFF.

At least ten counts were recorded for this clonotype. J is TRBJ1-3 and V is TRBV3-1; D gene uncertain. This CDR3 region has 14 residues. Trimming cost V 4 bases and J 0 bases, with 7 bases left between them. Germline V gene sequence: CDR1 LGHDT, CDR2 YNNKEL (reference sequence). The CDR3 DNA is TGTGCCAGCAGCCCGAGGAACTCTGGAAACACCATATATTTT. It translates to CASSPRNSGNTIYF.